These 23 T cell receptor beta chains were sequenced from one sample in a study of blood T cell repertoires in COVID-19. The protocol was immunoSEQ multiplex PCR, while the TCRdb copy is restricted to in-frame clones and leaves out a portion. The sample has around 100,000 clones; about 77% are singletons. The sequenced material came from peripheral blood. These receptor sequences come from a man between 65 and 85 years old with active or convalescent COVID-19.

This rearrangement joins TRBV14 to TRBJ1-1, with D maybe TRBD1 (5 bases). The germline V and J ends were trimmed by 0 bases and 7 bases, with 12 bases remaining between them. CDR3 length: 14 amino acids. Germline V lookup: CDR1 SGHDN, CDR2 FVKESK. CDR3 bases: TGTGCCAGCAGCCAAGATATTGGGGCAGGTGAAGCTTTCTTT. Amino acid sequence: CASSQDIGAGEAFF.

The chain joins TRBV11-1 to TRBJ2-1, with 8 bases fitting TRBD2. The CDR3 is 14 amino acids. The germline V gene encodes CDR1 SGHAT and CDR2 FQDESV (reference sequence). Trimming at V came to 6 bases and at J to 7 bases, leaving 8 bases not matched to a gene. The CDR3 coding sequence is TGTGCCAGCAGTTTACCCGGCGGGGGGAATGAGCAGTTCTTC. Encoded protein: CASSLPGGGNEQFF.

The J gene is TRBJ2-1, the V gene TRBV6-2 or TRBV6-3, with a weak D call TRBD2 (5 bases). The CDR3 runs to 12 residues. Trimming removed 5 bases at V and 9 bases at J, with 11 bases between. Germline assignment: CDR1 MNHEY and CDR2 SVGEGT. The CDR3 reads CASSGLSREQFF. The CDR3 nucleotides read TGTGCCAGCAGTGGACTCAGCCGTGAGCAGTTCTTC.

This chain joins TRBV10-1 and TRBJ2-7, with 10 bases identical to TRBD1. This CDR3 spans 15 amino acids. The trim removed 3 bases at V and 1 base at J, leaving 3 bases unmatched. The germline V gene encodes CDR1 WNHNN and CDR2 SYGVQD (reference sequence). DNA for the CDR3: TGCGCCAGCAGTGACGACAGGGGGCTGTCCTACGAGCAGTACTTC. It encodes CASSDDRGLSYEQYF.

The chain recombines TRBV14 with TRBJ1-2; the D gene is possibly TRBD1 (6 bases). CDR1 and CDR2 from the germline V gene are SGHDN and FVKESK. The CDR3 is 13 amino acids. V shed 5 bases and J shed 7 bases, with 14 bases lying between them. CDR3 in amino acids: CASSVDSMGGYTF. CDR3 DNA sequence: TGTGCCAGCAGCGTGGACAGCATGGGTGGCTACACCTTC.

The chain is built from TRBV7-2 and TRBJ1-1, with D perhaps matching TRBD1 (6 bases). This CDR3 region has 18 residues. V lost 5 bases to trimming and J lost 1 base, with 23 bases between them. CDR1 and CDR2 (germline): SGHTA, FQGNSA. The CDR3 is CASSPHHKDRLSNTEAFF. The CDR3 DNA sequence: TGTGCCAGCAGCCCACACCATAAGGACAGACTATCGAACACTGAAGCTTTCTTT.

In this sample, this clone turned up a few times. The J gene is TRBJ2-3, the V gene TRBV14; 9 nucleotides agree with TRBD2. The CDR3 covers 19 residues. Germline CDR1 reads SGHDN; CDR2 reads FVKESK. Trimming cost V 0 bases and J 5 bases; bases outside gene matches: 15. In nucleotides, the CDR3 is TGTGCCAGCAGCCAAGATCCGCTAAGGCCGGCGGGGGGGCGAGATACGCAGTATTTT. Its translation: CASSQDPLRPAGGRDTQYF.

This rearrangement joins TRBV6-5 to TRBJ1-5; no definite D call. The CDR3 sequence is 13 residues long. Between the trimmed V and J ends, which lost 4 bases and 0 bases, there was a span of 4 bases. In germline, CDR1 is MNHEY, CDR2 SVGAGI. CDR3 residues: CASSWSSNQPQHF. The CDR3 DNA reads TGTGCCAGCAGTTGGAGTAGCAATCAGCCCCAGCATTTT.

The chain carries TRBV3-1 (or the pseudogene TRBV3-2) and TRBJ2-3; 11 bases map to TRBD2. Germline V gives CDR1 LGHDT, CDR2 YNNKEL (reference sequence). The CDR3 consists of 15 residues. Trimming at V came to 2 bases and at J to 4 bases, leaving 2 bases not matched to a gene. CDR3 sequence reads: CASSQLAGGADTQYF. The CDR3 coding sequence is TGTGCCAGCAGCCAACTAGCGGGGGGAGCAGATACGCAGTATTTT.

The J gene is TRBJ2-7, the V gene TRBV9, with TRBD2 as a possible D gene (5 bases). The CDR3 extends over 15 amino acids. Looked up from germline, CDR1 is SGDLS and CDR2 is YYNGEE. V lost 0 bases, J lost 2 bases, and 12 bases lay in between. The CDR3 reads CASSVGAAAPYEQYF. The CDR3 DNA reads TGTGCCAGCAGCGTAGGAGCAGCGGCCCCCTACGAGCAGTACTTC.

This chain uses TRBV4-2 with TRBJ2-7, with 13 bases identical to TRBD2. The CDR3 has 15 residues. Unmatched junction bases numbered 4, after V lost 4 bases and J lost 4 bases. Germline CDR1 and CDR2: LGHNA and YNFKEQ. CDR3: CASSLRTSGSYEQYF. DNA for the CDR3: TGTGCCAGCAGCCTCCGGACTAGCGGGAGTTACGAGCAGTACTTC.

CDR3 in DNA: TGTGCCACACAGACCAGCTACACAGATACGCAGTATTTT. Translated, it gives CATQTSYTDTQYF. The chain has TRBV24-1 and TRBJ2-3; D unclear. This CDR3 spans 13 amino acids. The germline V and J ends were trimmed by 10 bases and 2 bases, with 12 bases remaining between them. Germline V gives CDR1 KGHDR, CDR2 SFDVKD.

The V call is TRBV4-1, the J call TRBJ1-4; D remains unclear. Germline V gives CDR1 MGHRA, CDR2 YSYEKL. V dropped 2 bases and J dropped 4 bases, with 5 bases sitting between them. The CDR3 length is 13 residues. This chain's CDR3 is CASSQRSNEKLFF. In DNA, the CDR3 is TGCGCCAGCAGCCAAAGGAGTAATGAAAAACTGTTTTTT.

This sequence joins TRBV3-1 (or the pseudogene TRBV3-2) and TRBJ2-5; 11 positions agree with TRBD2. The V and J ends lost 3 bases and 5 bases, in that order; junction bases with no gene match: 8. The CDR3 covers 16 residues. Germline CDR1 and CDR2: LGHDT and YNNKEL (reference sequence). The CDR3 loop is CASSQDSGGAGETQYF. Written as DNA, the CDR3 is TGTGCCAGCAGCCAGGATAGCGGGGGGGCTGGGGAGACCCAGTACTTC.

CDR3 DNA: TGTGCTAGTGGTTTGGTACGTCCACTCTCCTACAATGAGCAGTTCTTC. Translated, it gives CASGLVRPLSYNEQFF. The V call is TRBV12-5, the J call TRBJ2-1; the D is unclear. The V end was cut by 0 bases, the J end by 0 bases, with 9 bases between. Germline V gene data show CDR1 as LGHNT and CDR2 as FRNRAP. CDR3 length equals 16 residues.

V and J are TRBV5-4 and TRBJ1-1; the match to TRBD1 covers 9 bases. Germline lookup yields CDR1 SGHNT and CDR2 YYREEE (reference sequence). J gave up 5 bases and V 4 bases, and 6 bases lay outside the gene matches. This CDR3 region has 14 residues. CDR3 bases: TGTGCCAGCAGCCGAGACAGGGGGAGTACTGAAGCTTTCTTT. This translates into CASSRDRGSTEAFF.

The gene calls are TRBV24-1 and TRBJ2-7, with 7 positions matching TRBD2. Trimming took 7 bases from V and 0 from J; bases not matched to a gene: 11. Germline CDR1 and CDR2: KGHDR and SFDVKD. This CDR3 spans 16 amino acids. The CDR3: CATRIPTSGTSYEQYF. CDR3 coding DNA: TGTGCCACCAGGATACCGACAAGCGGGACCTCCTACGAGCAGTACTTC.

This sequence joins TRBV11-2 and TRBJ2-3, with D possibly TRBD2 on 6 matching bases. The germline CDR1 and CDR2 sequences are SGHAT and FQNNGV. Trimming stripped 4 bases from V and 5 bases from J, with 13 bases between. The CDR3 is 14 amino acids. The CDR3 protein is CASSWSSGLDTQYF. The CDR3 DNA follows: TGTGCCAGCAGCTGGAGCTCGGGACTAGATACGCAGTATTTT.

J is TRBJ2-7 and V is TRBV13, with D perhaps TRBD2 (5 bases). The V end was cut by 0 bases, the J end by 3 bases, with 6 bases between. Germline V gene data show CDR1 as PRHDT and CDR2 as FYEKMQ (reference sequence). CDR3 size: 13 residues. CDR3 in DNA: TGTGCCAGCAGCTTAGGTGAGGGCTACGAGCAGTACTTC. Protein product: CASSLGEGYEQYF.

The chain is built from TRBV7-2 and TRBJ2-2; TRBD1 might be the D (5 bases). V lost 6 bases to trimming and J lost 7 bases, with 21 bases between them. This CDR3 is 16 amino acids long. The germline V gene has CDR1 SGHTA and CDR2 FQGNSA. For the CDR3, the DNA is TGTGCCAGCAGTCTGGCGCAGGGTACGCCTGGCGGGGAGCTGTTTTTT. Translating it yields CASSLAQGTPGGELFF.

The V and J genes are TRBV30 and TRBJ1-2, with 7 bases aligning to TRBD1. V lost 4 bases, J lost 4 bases, and 9 bases stayed unmatched. The CDR3 totals 14 residues. Germline V gives CDR1 GTSNPN, CDR2 SVGIG (reference sequence). The CDR3 DNA follows: TGTGCCTGGAATCGGGACAGTTTGTTCTATGGCTACACCTTC. Translated, it gives CAWNRDSLFYGYTF.

This chain connects TRBV6-1 to TRBJ1-6, with D unresolved. This CDR3 has 16 amino acids. Deletions cut 4 bases from V and 6 bases from J, with 16 bases between. Per the germline V gene, CDR1 is MNHNS and CDR2 is SASEGT. CDR3 in DNA: TGTGCCAGCAGTGGATTCCTAGAGGGCCTTAATTCACCCCTCCACTTT. Translation: CASSGFLEGLNSPLHF.

This clone was seen more than once but under ten times. The chain joins TRBV6-2 or TRBV6-3 to TRBJ2-7; possible D gene TRBD2, 7 bases. Germline CDR1 reads MNHEY; CDR2 reads SVGEGT. V was clipped by 6 bases and J by 3 bases, with 12 bases between them. The CDR3 consists of 13 residues. CDR3 protein: CASSFGGRYEQYF. CDR3 sequence (DNA): TGTGCCAGCAGCTTCGGGGGGCGCTACGAGCAGTACTTC.